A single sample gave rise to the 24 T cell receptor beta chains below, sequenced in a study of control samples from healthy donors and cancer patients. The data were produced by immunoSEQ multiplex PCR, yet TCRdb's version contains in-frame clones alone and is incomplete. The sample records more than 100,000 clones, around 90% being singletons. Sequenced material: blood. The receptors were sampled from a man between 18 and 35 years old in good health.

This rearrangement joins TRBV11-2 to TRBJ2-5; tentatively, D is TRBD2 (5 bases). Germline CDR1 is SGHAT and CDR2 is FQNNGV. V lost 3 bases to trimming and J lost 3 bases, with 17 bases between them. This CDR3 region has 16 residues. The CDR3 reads CASSLSPAVWEETQYF. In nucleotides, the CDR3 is TGTGCCAGCAGCTTGAGTCCAGCGGTGTGGGAAGAGACCCAGTACTTC.

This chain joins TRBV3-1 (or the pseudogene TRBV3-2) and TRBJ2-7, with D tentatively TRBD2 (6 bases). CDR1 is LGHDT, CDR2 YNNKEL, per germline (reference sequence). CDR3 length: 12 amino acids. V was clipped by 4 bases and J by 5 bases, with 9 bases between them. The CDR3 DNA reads TGTGCCAGCAGCCGGAGGGAAAACGAGCAGTACTTC. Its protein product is CASSRRENEQYF.

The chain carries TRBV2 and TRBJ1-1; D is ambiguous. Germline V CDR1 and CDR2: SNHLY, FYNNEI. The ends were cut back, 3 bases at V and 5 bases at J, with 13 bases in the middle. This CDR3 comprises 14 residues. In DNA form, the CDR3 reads TGTGCCAGCAGTGATGTAACAGAAAGGACTGAAGCTTTCTTT. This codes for CASSDVTERTEAFF.

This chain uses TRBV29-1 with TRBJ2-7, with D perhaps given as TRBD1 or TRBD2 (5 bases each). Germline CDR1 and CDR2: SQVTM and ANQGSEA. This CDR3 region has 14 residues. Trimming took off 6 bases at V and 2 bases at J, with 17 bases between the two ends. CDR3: CSVVGRDGTYEQYF. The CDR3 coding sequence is TGCAGCGTGGTTGGTAGGGACGGGACCTACGAGCAGTACTTC.

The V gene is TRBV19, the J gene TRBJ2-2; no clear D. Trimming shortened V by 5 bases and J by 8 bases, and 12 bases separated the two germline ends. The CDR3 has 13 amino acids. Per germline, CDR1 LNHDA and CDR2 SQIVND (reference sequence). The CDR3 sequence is CASSVQSLGELFF. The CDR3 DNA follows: TGTGCCAGTAGTGTCCAGAGCTTGGGGGAGCTGTTTTTT.

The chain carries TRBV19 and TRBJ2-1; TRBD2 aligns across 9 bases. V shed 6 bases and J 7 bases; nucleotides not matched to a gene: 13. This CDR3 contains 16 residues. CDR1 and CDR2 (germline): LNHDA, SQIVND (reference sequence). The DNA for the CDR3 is TGTGCCAGTAGCAGCCTTAGCGGGAGTAGAGGTAATGAGCAGTTCTTC. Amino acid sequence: CASSSLSGSRGNEQFF.

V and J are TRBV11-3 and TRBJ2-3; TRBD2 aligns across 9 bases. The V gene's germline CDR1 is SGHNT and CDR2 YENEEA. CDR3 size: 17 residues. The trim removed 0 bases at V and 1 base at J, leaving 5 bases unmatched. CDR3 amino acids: CASSLDRLAERTDTQYF. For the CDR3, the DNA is TGTGCCAGCAGCTTAGATCGACTAGCGGAACGCACAGATACGCAGTATTTT.

In DNA, the CDR3 is TGTGCCAGCAGCGTAGGTGGGAGTACCAATGAGCAGTTCTTC. It specifies CASSVGGSTNEQFF. This chain uses TRBV9 with TRBJ2-1; possibly TRBD2 for D (5 bases). CDR1 and CDR2 from the germline V gene are SGDLS and YYNGEE. V lost 0 bases and J 6 bases, leaving 10 bases between the germline ends. The CDR3 length is 14 residues.

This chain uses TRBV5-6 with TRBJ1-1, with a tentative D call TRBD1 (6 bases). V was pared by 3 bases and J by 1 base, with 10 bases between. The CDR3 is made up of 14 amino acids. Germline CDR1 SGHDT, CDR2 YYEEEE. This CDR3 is CASSSPGQNTEAFF. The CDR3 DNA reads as TGTGCCAGCAGCTCACCGGGACAGAACACTGAAGCTTTCTTT.

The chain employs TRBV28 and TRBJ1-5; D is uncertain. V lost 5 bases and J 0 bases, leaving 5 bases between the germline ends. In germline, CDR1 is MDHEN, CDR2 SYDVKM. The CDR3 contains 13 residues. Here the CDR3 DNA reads TGTGCCAGCAGTGATCCTAGCAATCAGCCCCAGCATTTT. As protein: CASSDPSNQPQHF.

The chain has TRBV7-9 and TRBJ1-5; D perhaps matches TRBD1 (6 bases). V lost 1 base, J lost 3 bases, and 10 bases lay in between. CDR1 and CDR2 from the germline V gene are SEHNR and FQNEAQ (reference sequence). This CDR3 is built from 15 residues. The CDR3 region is CASSLVGTPNQPQHF. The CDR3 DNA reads TGTGCCAGCAGCTTAGTTGGGACACCCAATCAGCCCCAGCATTTT.

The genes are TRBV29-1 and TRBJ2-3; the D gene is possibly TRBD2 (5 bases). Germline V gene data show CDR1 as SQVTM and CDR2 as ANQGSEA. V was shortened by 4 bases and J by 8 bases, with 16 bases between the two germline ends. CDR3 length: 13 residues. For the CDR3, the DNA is TGCAGCGTTGTAGGCGGATTGGCGGGTACGCAGTATTTT. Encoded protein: CSVVGGLAGTQYF.

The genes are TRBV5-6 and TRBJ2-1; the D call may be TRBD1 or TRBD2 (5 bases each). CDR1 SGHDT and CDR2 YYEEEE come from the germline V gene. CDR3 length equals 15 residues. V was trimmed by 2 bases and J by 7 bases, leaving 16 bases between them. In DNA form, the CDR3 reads TGTGCCAGCAGCTTCCCACGGGACGTAGGTAATGAGCAGTTCTTC. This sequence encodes CASSFPRDVGNEQFF.

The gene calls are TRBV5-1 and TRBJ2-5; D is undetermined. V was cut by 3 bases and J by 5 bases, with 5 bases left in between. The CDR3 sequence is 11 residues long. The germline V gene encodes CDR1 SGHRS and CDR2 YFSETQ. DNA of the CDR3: TGCGCCAGCAGCTGGCGGGAGACCCAGTACTTC. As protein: CASSWRETQYF.

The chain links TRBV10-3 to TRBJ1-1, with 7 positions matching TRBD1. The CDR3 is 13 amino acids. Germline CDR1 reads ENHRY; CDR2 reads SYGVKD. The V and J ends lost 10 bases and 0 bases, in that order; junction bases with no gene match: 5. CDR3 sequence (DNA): TGTGCCACCGAGGACAGGCTGAACACTGAAGCTTTCTTT. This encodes CATEDRLNTEAFF.

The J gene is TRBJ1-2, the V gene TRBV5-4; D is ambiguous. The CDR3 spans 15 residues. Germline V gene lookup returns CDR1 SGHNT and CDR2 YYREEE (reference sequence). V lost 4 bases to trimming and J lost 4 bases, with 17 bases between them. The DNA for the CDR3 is TGTGCCAGCAGCCGCACGACTGCCGTCAGCTATGGCTACACCTTC. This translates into CASSRTTAVSYGYTF.

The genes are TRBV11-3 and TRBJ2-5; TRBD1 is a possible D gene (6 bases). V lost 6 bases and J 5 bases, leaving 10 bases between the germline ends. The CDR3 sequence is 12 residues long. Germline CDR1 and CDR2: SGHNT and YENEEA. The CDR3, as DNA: TGTGCCAGCAGACAGGGTTCGGAGACCCAGTACTTC. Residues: CASRQGSETQYF.

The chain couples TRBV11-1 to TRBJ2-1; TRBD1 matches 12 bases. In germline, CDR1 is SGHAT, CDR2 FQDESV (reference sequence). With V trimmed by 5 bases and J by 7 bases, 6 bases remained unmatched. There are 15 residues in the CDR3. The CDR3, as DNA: TGTGCCAGCAGCCTCCGGGACAGGGGGCTGAATGAGCAGTTCTTC. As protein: CASSLRDRGLNEQFF.

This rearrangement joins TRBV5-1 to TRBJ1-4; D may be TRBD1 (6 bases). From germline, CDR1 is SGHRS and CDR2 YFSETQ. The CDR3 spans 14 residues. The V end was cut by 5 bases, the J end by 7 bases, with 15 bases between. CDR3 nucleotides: TGCGCCAGCAGTTCCAGGGGCGCCGGTGAAAAACTGTTTTTT. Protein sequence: CASSSRGAGEKLFF.

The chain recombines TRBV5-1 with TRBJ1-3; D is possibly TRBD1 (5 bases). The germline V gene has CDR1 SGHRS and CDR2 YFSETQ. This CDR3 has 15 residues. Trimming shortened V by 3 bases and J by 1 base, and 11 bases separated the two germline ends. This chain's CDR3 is CASSWDRASGNTIYF. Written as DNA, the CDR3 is TGCGCCAGCAGCTGGGACCGAGCATCTGGAAACACCATATATTTT.

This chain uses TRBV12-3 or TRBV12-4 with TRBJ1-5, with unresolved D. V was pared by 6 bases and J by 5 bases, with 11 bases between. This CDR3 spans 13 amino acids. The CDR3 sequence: CASSSTGYQPQHF. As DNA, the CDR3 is TGTGCCAGCAGCTCGACTGGGTATCAGCCCCAGCATTTT.

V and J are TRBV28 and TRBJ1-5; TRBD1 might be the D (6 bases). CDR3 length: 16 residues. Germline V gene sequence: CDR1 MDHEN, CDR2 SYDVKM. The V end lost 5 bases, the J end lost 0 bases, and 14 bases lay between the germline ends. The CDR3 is CASSPPTGNSNQPQHF. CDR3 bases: TGTGCCAGCAGTCCCCCGACAGGAAATAGCAATCAGCCCCAGCATTTT.

CDR3 in amino acids: CASSIGTLGRGDEQFF. As DNA, the CDR3 is TGTGCCAGTAGTATTGGGACTCTAGGGCGGGGGGATGAGCAGTTCTTC. The genes are TRBV19 and TRBJ2-1; 8 bases are shared with TRBD2. The CDR3 has 16 amino acids. With 3 bases clipped from V and 8 bases from J, the junction kept 12 bases outside the gene matches. Germline CDR1 and CDR2: LNHDA and SQIVND (reference sequence).

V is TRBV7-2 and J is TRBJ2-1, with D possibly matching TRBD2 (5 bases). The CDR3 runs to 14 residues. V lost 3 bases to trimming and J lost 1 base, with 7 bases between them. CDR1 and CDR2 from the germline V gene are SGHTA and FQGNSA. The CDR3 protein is CASSFRDSYNEQFF. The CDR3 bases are TGTGCCAGCAGCTTTCGGGATTCCTACAATGAGCAGTTCTTC.